Listed here are 32 T cell receptor beta chains from one sample, sequenced in a study of blood T cell repertoires in COVID-19. The protocol was immunoSEQ multiplex PCR, while the TCRdb copy is restricted to in-frame clones and leaves out a portion. The sample has about 300,000 clones; more than 85% are singletons. The specimen was peripheral blood. The receptors stem from a man aged 35-49 years with acute or convalescent COVID-19.

J is TRBJ1-5 and V is TRBV27; 11 nucleotides agree with TRBD1. This CDR3 contains 16 residues. Per germline, CDR1 MNHEY and CDR2 SMNVEV (reference sequence). Losses at the gene ends were 5 bases for V and 7 bases for J; bases not matched to a gene: 10. The CDR3 bases are TGTGCCAGCAGTACAGTCCCGGGACAGGGGGGGCAGCCCCAGCATTTT. Translated, it gives CASSTVPGQGGQPQHF.

This clone has just one count. The chain employs TRBV25-1 and TRBJ1-2, with a possible D match to TRBD1 (6 bases). V was cut by 4 bases and J by 3 bases, with 12 bases left in between. This CDR3 is 14 amino acids long. The V gene's germline CDR1 is MGHDK and CDR2 SYGVNS. This CDR3 reads CASSVQGLHYGYTF. The CDR3 DNA reads as TGTGCCAGCAGTGTACAGGGACTACACTATGGCTACACCTTC.

The chain recombines TRBV29-1 with TRBJ1-2; D is perhaps TRBD1 (6 bases). The CDR3 is 13 amino acids. Trimming removed 5 bases at V and 3 bases at J, with 13 bases between. The germline V gene encodes CDR1 SQVTM and CDR2 ANQGSEA. The CDR3 DNA reads as TGCAGCGTTCTAGCAGGGGTTGACTATGGCTACACCTTC. Encoded protein: CSVLAGVDYGYTF.

The chain is built from TRBV9 and TRBJ1-4; 7 bases fit TRBD1. The V gene's germline CDR1 is SGDLS and CDR2 YYNGEE. With V trimmed by 4 bases and J by 8 bases, 5 bases remained unmatched. The CDR3 is made up of 13 amino acids. CDR3 loop: CASSPGQAEKLFF. In DNA form, the CDR3 reads TGTGCCAGCAGCCCCGGACAGGCGGAAAAACTGTTTTTT.

The V and J genes are TRBV5-1 and TRBJ1-2, with 7 bases lining up with TRBD1. V shed 1 base, J shed 6 bases, and the junction held 9 bases outside the gene matches. The CDR3 is made up of 15 amino acids. CDR1 SGHRS and CDR2 YFSETQ come from the germline V gene. The CDR3 DNA reads TGCGCCAGCAGCTTGTATTCAGGGGGACGGGATGGCTACACCTTC. This codes for CASSLYSGGRDGYTF.

V gene TRBV12-5 combines with J gene TRBJ2-2, with D possibly matching TRBD1 (5 bases). This CDR3 is built from 15 residues. Trimming took off 7 bases at V and 2 bases at J, with 14 bases between the two ends. Germline values: CDR1 LGHNT, CDR2 FRNRAP. DNA of the CDR3: TGTGCTAGTGCCTTCGCCCAGGGAAACACCGGGGAGCTGTTTTTT. Its translation: CASAFAQGNTGELFF.

The CDR3 DNA is TGTGCCAGCAGTGAAGCAACAGGGGTTGGCTATGGCTACACCTTC. Translated, it gives CASSEATGVGYGYTF. V gene TRBV2 combines with J gene TRBJ1-2; TRBD1 agrees at 7 bases. CDR1 is SNHLY, CDR2 FYNNEI, per germline. Unmatched junction bases numbered 5, after V lost 0 bases and J lost 4 bases. This CDR3 contains 15 residues. The variable domain in full, with the rest retrieved from reference TRBV2 and TRBJ1-2, is EPEVTQTPSHQVTQMGQEVILRCVPISNHLYFYWYRQILGQKVEFLVSFYNNEISEKSEIFDDQFSVERPDGSNFTLKIRSTKLEDSAMYFCASSEATGVGYGYTFGSGTRLTVV.

The chain links TRBV2 to TRBJ1-5; D remains unclear. The CDR3 is made up of 14 amino acids. Germline loops: CDR1 SNHLY, CDR2 FYNNEI. V was clipped by 6 bases and J by 0 bases, with 9 bases between them. The DNA for the CDR3 is TGTGCCAGCAGATATAGTGGTAGCAATCAGCCCCAGCATTTT. This gives the protein CASRYSGSNQPQHF.

The chain has TRBV7-9 and TRBJ2-7; TRBD2 matches 10 bases. Looked up from germline, CDR1 is SEHNR and CDR2 is FQNEAQ (reference sequence). This CDR3 is 15 amino acids long. Trimming removed 3 bases from V and 7 bases from J; junction bases left unmatched: 9. CDR3 in amino acids: CASSFPTSGVGEQYF. For the CDR3, the DNA is TGTGCCAGCAGCTTTCCAACTAGCGGGGTGGGGGAGCAGTACTTC.

V usage is TRBV7-9 and J usage is TRBJ2-1; TRBD2 might be the D (5 bases). CDR3 length equals 15 residues. Germline values: CDR1 SEHNR, CDR2 FQNEAQ (reference sequence). Trimming took off 1 base at V and 4 bases at J, with 11 bases between the two ends. The CDR3 sequence is CASSLEGLGYNEQFF. CDR3 DNA: TGTGCCAGCAGCTTAGAAGGACTCGGGTACAATGAGCAGTTCTTC.

A single count supports this clone. This chain connects TRBV18 to TRBJ2-2; D not certain. Trimming left V 4 bases short and J 1 base short, with 10 bases between. In germline, CDR1 is KGHSH, CDR2 LQKENI. This CDR3 region has 15 residues. CDR3: CASSLDIRNTGELFF. Here the CDR3 DNA reads TGTGCCAGCTCACTAGATATAAGGAACACCGGGGAGCTGTTTTTT.

The chain couples TRBV5-5 to TRBJ1-1, with 8 bases lining up with TRBD1. The CDR3 consists of 16 residues. Germline-derived CDR1 and CDR2 are SGHKS and YYEKEE (reference sequence). The ends lost 4 bases at V and 2 bases at J; junction bases unmatched: 10. In DNA, the CDR3 is TGTGCCAGCAGCCAGGGGTCAGGGGGCGGAAACACTGAAGCTTTCTTT. Protein product: CASSQGSGGGNTEAFF.

V gene TRBV7-8 combines with J gene TRBJ1-1, with a weak D call TRBD1 (6 bases). Germline-derived CDR1 and CDR2 are SGHVS and FQNEAQ. V gave up 0 bases and J gave up 5 bases, with 10 bases separating them. This CDR3 is built from 14 residues. This CDR3 reads CASSLATGGTEAFF. DNA for the CDR3: TGTGCCAGCAGCTTAGCGACAGGCGGAACTGAAGCTTTCTTT.

This chain joins TRBV6-1 and TRBJ1-2, with 12 nucleotides matching TRBD1. The germline V gene encodes CDR1 MNHNS and CDR2 SASEGT. V trimming: 3 bases; J trimming: 4 bases; junction bases outside the gene matches: 9. The CDR3 spans 17 residues. For the CDR3, the DNA is TGTGCCAGCAGTGATTCTGGGACAGGGGGCCAGGGCTATGGCTACACCTTC. Translation: CASSDSGTGGQGYGYTF.

In the case of this clone: This same CDR3 is encoded by further DNA sequences in the sample. The gene calls are TRBV3-1 (or the pseudogene TRBV3-2) and TRBJ1-1, with unresolved D. The CDR3 contains 14 residues. The V gene lost 4 bases and the J gene lost 1 base, with 10 bases spanning the gap. In germline, CDR1 is LGHDT, CDR2 YNNKEL (reference sequence). CDR3 loop: CASSLRESNTEAFF. The CDR3 DNA reads TGTGCCAGCAGCCTCCGGGAGTCGAACACTGAAGCTTTCTTT.

CDR3 sequence reads: CASSLEGSGDEQYF. The DNA for the CDR3 is TGCGCCAGCAGCTTGGAGGGGTCAGGAGACGAGCAGTACTTC. J is TRBJ2-7 and V is TRBV5-1, with D possibly being TRBD1 (5 bases). There are 14 residues in the CDR3. Germline V gene lookup returns CDR1 SGHRS and CDR2 YFSETQ. V gave up 0 bases and J gave up 5 bases, with 12 bases separating them.

V is TRBV5-4 and J is TRBJ2-7; the match to TRBD2 covers 7 bases. The V gene's germline CDR1 is SGHNT and CDR2 YYREEE (reference sequence). V shed 2 bases and J 2 bases; nucleotides not matched to a gene: 4. This CDR3 has 14 residues. Here the CDR3 DNA reads TGTGCCAGCAGCTTAATGGCGGGGGCCTACGAGCAGTACTTC. This sequence encodes CASSLMAGAYEQYF.

The chain carries TRBV9 and TRBJ1-2, with D unclear. Germline V gene sequence: CDR1 SGDLS, CDR2 YYNGEE. This CDR3 has 13 residues. V dropped 3 bases and J dropped 7 bases, with 13 bases sitting between them. CDR3 residues: CASSATQRPGYTF. The CDR3 DNA reads TGTGCCAGCAGCGCGACACAGCGGCCTGGCTACACCTTC.

The table lists this clone with a count of one. The chain employs TRBV5-4 and TRBJ1-2, with TRBD1 as a possible D gene (6 bases). The CDR3 loop spans 15 amino acids. V shed 0 bases and J shed 0 bases, with 9 bases lying between them. Germline CDR1 SGHNT, CDR2 YYREEE (reference sequence). Here the CDR3 DNA reads TGTGCCAGCAGCTTGGGAGGGGGATCTAACTATGGCTACACCTTC. It translates to CASSLGGGSNYGYTF.

This chain joins TRBV5-1 and TRBJ2-7; 9 bases align to TRBD1. The CDR3 runs to 14 residues. Looked up from germline, CDR1 is SGHRS and CDR2 is YFSETQ. The trim removed 5 bases at V and 5 bases at J, leaving 8 bases unmatched. The CDR3 is CASRQGAPWDEQYF. In DNA, the CDR3 is TGCGCCAGCAGACAGGGGGCCCCCTGGGACGAGCAGTACTTC.

The chain is built from TRBV4-1 and TRBJ2-3, with a possible D match to TRBD1 (5 bases). Germline CDR1 is MGHRA and CDR2 is YSYEKL. V lost 8 bases to trimming and J lost 3 bases, with 9 bases between them. The CDR3 spans 12 residues. The chain's CDR3 is CASGAATDTQYF. The DNA for the CDR3 is TGCGCCAGCGGGGCGGCTACAGATACGCAGTATTTT.

V is TRBV30 and J is TRBJ2-2, with 9 positions matching TRBD2. The germline gives CDR1 GTSNPN, CDR2 SVGIG (reference sequence). The V segment lost 0 bases and the J segment 4 bases; nucleotides outside the gene matches: 3. The CDR3 runs 15 residues. DNA for the CDR3: TGTGCCTGGAGTGTGGGACTAGCAGCCACCGGGGAGCTGTTTTTT. Translating it yields CAWSVGLAATGELFF. The whole variable domain, filled in from reference TRBV30 and TRBJ2-2, reads SQTIHQWPATLVQPVGSPLSLECTVEGTSNPNLYWYRQAAGRGLQLLFYSVGIGQISSEVPQNLSASRPQDRQFILSSKKLLLSDSGFYLCAWSVGLAATGELFFGEGSRLTVL.

The chain employs TRBV18 and TRBJ2-3, with 8 bases identical to TRBD1. CDR1 is KGHSH and CDR2 is LQKENI in the germline V gene. V lost 4 bases and J lost 3; bases outside the gene matches: 6. This CDR3 is 15 amino acids long. CDR3 coding DNA: TGTGCCAGCTCACGGACAGGGAGCGATACAGATACGCAGTATTTT. It specifies CASSRTGSDTDTQYF.

This clone was seen more than once but under ten times. This chain uses TRBV2 with TRBJ2-2; TRBD2 is a possible D gene (7 bases). Germline V gives CDR1 SNHLY, CDR2 FYNNEI. Trimming shortened V by 7 bases and J by 7 bases, and 22 bases separated the two germline ends. The CDR3 covers 16 residues. The CDR3 DNA is TGTGCCAGCAAGTCGGGAGTGGGGGGGCCCATCGGGGAGCTGTTTTTT. Translating it yields CASKSGVGGPIGELFF.

V and J are TRBV2 and TRBJ2-1, with 7 bases aligning to TRBD1. Germline V lookup: CDR1 SNHLY, CDR2 FYNNEI. The CDR3 totals 14 residues. V dropped 6 bases and J dropped 0; count of bases not matched to a gene: 2. The CDR3 DNA reads as TGTGCCAGCAGCGGGACAGACTCCTACAATGAGCAGTTCTTC. This encodes CASSGTDSYNEQFF.

This chain links TRBV10-3 with TRBJ1-1, with TRBD1 as a possible D gene (5 bases). CDR3 length equals 13 residues. Per germline, CDR1 ENHRY and CDR2 SYGVKD. Trimming took off 0 bases at V and 6 bases at J, with 8 bases between the two ends. CDR3 DNA sequence: TGTGCCATCAGTGAGTCGCAGGGCGCTGAAGCTTTCTTT. Amino acids: CAISESQGAEAFF.

This clone was seen a few times. The genes are TRBV14 and TRBJ1-2; D perhaps matches TRBD1 (5 bases). The germline V gene encodes CDR1 SGHDN and CDR2 FVKESK. The V and J ends lost 0 bases and 0 bases respectively, with 11 bases between them. This CDR3 is built from 16 residues. The DNA for the CDR3 is TGTGCCAGCAGCCAAGATGTCAGGGAAGCTAACTATGGCTACACCTTC. Encoded protein: CASSQDVREANYGYTF.

The rearrangement links TRBV6-6 to TRBJ2-1; D may be TRBD2 (8 bases). V lost 1 base and J 8 bases, leaving 18 bases between the germline ends. Per germline, CDR1 MNHNY and CDR2 SVGAGI (reference sequence). CDR3 length: 16 residues. The CDR3 nucleotides are TGTGCCAGCAGTTACTACCGGGGACTAGGGGGCGATGAGCAGTTCTTC. Amino acids: CASSYYRGLGGDEQFF.

The V gene is TRBV11-3, the J gene TRBJ2-7; 7 bases line up with TRBD2. Per the germline V gene, CDR1 is SGHNT and CDR2 is YENEEA. V lost 1 base, J lost 6 bases, and 9 bases stayed unmatched. The CDR3 length is 15 residues. CDR3 bases: TGTGCCAGCAGCTTAGGCGGCGGGGGACGAGTCGAGCAGTACTTC. Its protein is CASSLGGGGRVEQYF.

The CDR3 bases are TGTGCCACCAGTGATTTGAAGGTTGGGAGGGGCGGGTTTAATGAGCAGTTCTTC. The encoded protein is CATSDLKVGRGGFNEQFF. The gene calls are TRBV24-1 and TRBJ2-1; 7 bases fit TRBD2. The CDR3 loop spans 18 amino acids. Germline values: CDR1 KGHDR, CDR2 SFDVKD. Germline trimming cut 0 bases from V and 7 bases from J; bases unmatched to any gene: 14.

The rearrangement uses TRBV4-1 and TRBJ2-7, with a weak D call TRBD1 (5 bases). Germline CDR1 and CDR2: MGHRA and YSYEKL. The CDR3 sequence is 14 residues long. The V end was cut by 0 bases, the J end by 3 bases, with 9 bases between. Written as DNA, the CDR3 is TGCGCCAGCAGCCAAGATGACAGATTCTACGAGCAGTACTTC. Its translation: CASSQDDRFYEQYF.

This chain connects TRBV19 to TRBJ1-6; D may be TRBD1 (6 bases). The CDR3 is 13 amino acids. Trimming removed 10 bases at V and 1 base at J, with 8 bases between. The V gene's germline CDR1 is LNHDA and CDR2 SQIVND (reference sequence). CDR3 residues: CATTGSYNSPLHF. The CDR3 DNA reads as TGTGCCACAACAGGGTCCTATAATTCACCCCTCCACTTT.